This section outlines one TCR beta chain sequence together with its context. The antigen is not known. Together with a sample-barcoded 5' primer, a J-beta primer mix was included in a second PCR lasting 7 to 11 cycles. TCRdb passed the 5' RACE reads through MiXCR, listing each CDR3 protein once. The table lists approximately 1,000,000 distinct CDR3 sequences, 40% to 55% of them singletons, with 15% to 20% in the top ten. This sample is drawn from a study of blood T cells in healthy people across ages. General study results and limits: Not knowing donor CMV status may have confounded expanded clonotype changes.

The CDR3 sequence is 14 residues long. Germline assignment: CDR1 SEHNR and CDR2 FQNEAQ (reference sequence). The V gene lost 5 bases and the J gene lost 3 bases, with 14 bases spanning the gap. The receptor's source is a woman aged 55-69 years in good health. Sequencing input: blood. V usage is TRBV7-9 and J usage is TRBJ2-7; TRBD1 might be the D (5 bases). The DNA for the CDR3 is TGTGCCAGCAGCCAAGTCTCAGGGATCTACGAGCAGTACTTC. Amino acids: CASSQVSGIYEQYF.